This T cell receptor (beta chain) was recorded in a study of T-cell reconstitution after alpha-beta-depleted transplantation in children. The table lists this clonotype with a few counts. This CDR3 has 11 amino acids. Germline CDR1 is MNHEY and CDR2 is SVGEGT. The V gene lost 4 bases and the J gene lost 7 bases, with 5 bases spanning the gap. Unique molecular identifiers were incorporated during preparation of the TCRbeta library. MiXCR was run by TCRdb on the PCR reads, yielding one entry per CDR3 protein. The sample contains 250,000 to 400,000 distinct CDR3 sequences, approximately 20% of which appear only once.

The rearrangement links TRBV6-2 or TRBV6-3 to TRBJ2-1; D is ambiguous. Sample: PBMCs, mostly from graft donor cells, taken 180 days after TCRalphabeta/CD19-depleted stem cell transplant. This TCR was sampled from a male patient younger than 18 who had a stem cell transplant for acute lymphoblastic leukemia, so the T cells may come from the graft donor. The CDR3 DNA sequence: TGTGCCAGCAGTTGGTGGAATGAGCAGTTCTTC. Its translation is CASSWWNEQFF.